The T cell receptor beta chain under discussion was sequenced for a study of blood T cells in healthy people across ages. Notes on the study in general: Correlation between TCR beta diversity and naive T cell percentage was strong.

V was cut by 7 bases and J by 7 bases, with 13 bases left in between. Germline CDR1 SNHLY, CDR2 FYNNEI. The CDR3 consists of 12 residues. Worth noting for this clonotype: Antigen: not known.

Together with a sample-barcoded 5' primer, a J-beta primer mix was included in a second PCR lasting about 6 to 11 cycles. A tag from a template-switch adaptor with 12 random nucleotides marked each cDNA molecule. A minimum of 3 million CDR3-containing paired-end reads was obtained for each sample. TCRdb re-called the 5' RACE reads through MiXCR, storing one row per CDR3 protein. The sample lists about 780,000 distinct CDR3 sequences; 46% were seen once. Sequencing was carried out using blood. This sequence originates from an older man in good health. The chain links TRBV2 to TRBJ1-2; no clear D gene. The CDR3 region has the DNA TGTGCCAGCATTACCGAGAGAGGTGGCTACACCTTC. Translation: CASITERGGYTF. Based on the CDR3 plus reference TRBV2 and TRBJ1-2, the full variable domain is EPEVTQTPSHQVTQMGQEVILRCVPISNHLYFYWYRQILGQKVEFLVSFYNNEISEKSEIFDDQFSVERPDGSNFTLKIRSTKLEDSAMYFCASITERGGYTFGSGTRLTVV.